The entry that follows covers one T cell receptor (beta chain) sequence. In the authors' workflow: Amplification of reference gene primers was used by the study to estimate nucleated cell counts. Here immunoSEQ multiplex PCR was the method, and the copy in TCRdb shows in-frame clones only, minus some. V and J calls and clone size are copied from that table; D and trimming were computed from the DNA. The sample has some 240,000 clones; 80% to 90% are singletons. The data were taken from a study of blood T cell repertoires in COVID-19. Study details: Spain, Italy and the United States supplied samples that represented acute and convalescent COVID-19.

Clinical history reported by participants formed the basis on which cohorts were assigned. In the 2 weeks before study entry, exposed participants met a COVID-19 case, which was PCR-confirmed or clinician-diagnosed. V lost 3 bases to trimming and J lost 5 bases, with 10 bases between them. Germline lookup yields CDR1 MNHGY and CDR2 SVAAGI. The CDR3 runs 13 residues. V and J are TRBV6-9 and TRBJ1-2; TRBD1 is a possible D gene (6 bases). The receptor was isolated from a woman between 40 and 50 years old who had been exposed to COVID-19. The sequencing input was PBMCs or T cells enriched from blood (not recorded which). CDR3 amino acids: CASSYEGEYGYTF. The CDR3 DNA reads TGTGCCAGCAGTTACGAGGGGGAGTATGGCTACACCTTC.